This TCR beta chain was observed in a study of blood T cell repertoires in COVID-19. Study details: PBMCs, B-cell-depleted T cells, or T cells provided the cDNA or gDNA that made up the material.

The germline CDR1 and CDR2 sequences are MNHEY and SMNVEV (reference sequence). The CDR3 is 14 amino acids. Trimming cost V 5 bases and J 5 bases; bases outside gene matches: 7. The method was immunoSEQ multiplex PCR; TCRdb's version includes in-frame clones alone and lacks a portion of them. Here the sample spans approximately 210,000 clones, about 83% being singletons. The receptor's source is a woman in her seventies with active or convalescent COVID-19. Material: peripheral blood. The gene calls are TRBV27 and TRBJ1-2, with TRBD1 matching over 8 bases. CDR3 bases: TGTGCCAGCAGTGAACAGGGGGGCCCGTATGGCTACACCTTC. It encodes CASSEQGGPYGYTF.